This TCR beta chain derives from a study of OX40 agonist ivuxolimab in advanced cancers. On the study more broadly: Ivuxolimab, which patients received intravenously every 2 weeks, was dosed at 0.01 to 10 mg/kg. Males comprised 75% to 90% of the group, whose mean age was approximately 61 years (range roughly 20 to 85).

Patients were ineligible given autoimmune disease history or systemic immunosuppression. Generated by immunoSEQ multiplex PCR, the TCRdb table keeps only in-frame clones and is missing some. The sample lists around 76,000 clones; 70% to 90% were seen once. V was trimmed by 4 bases and J by 7 bases, leaving 11 bases between them. Per germline, CDR1 SSHAT and CDR2 FNYEAQ (reference sequence). The CDR3 is 12 residues long. As to this clone: The identical CDR3 is also encoded by other nucleotide sequences in the sample.

The clonotype originates from an adult with an advanced solid tumor such as melanoma, head and neck, liver or kidney cancer. This sample comprised CD4+ or CD8+ T cells sorted from blood, obtained in a trial of the OX40 agonist ivuxolimab. The chain joins TRBV7-7 to TRBJ2-7; D gene uncertain. CDR3 bases: TGTGCCAGCAGCTCGGACCTCGGAGAGCAGTACTTC. It is translated as CASSSDLGEQYF.